This T cell receptor beta chain was captured in a study of OX40 agonist ivuxolimab in advanced cancers. The table came from immunoSEQ multiplex PCR; TCRdb's copy has only in-frame clones and leaves some out. The sample consists of roughly 58,000 clones, about four fifths of them appearing once. With 5 bases removed from V and 5 bases from J, the gap between germline ends came to 12 bases. Per the germline V gene, CDR1 is LNHDA and CDR2 is SQIVND (reference sequence). The CDR3 extends over 14 amino acids. Collection of blood occurred at baseline, at cycle 4 day 1, and at cycle 7 day 1. The receptor's source is an adult with an advanced solid tumor such as melanoma, head and neck, liver or kidney cancer. This chain links TRBV19 with TRBJ1-4; D possibly corresponds to TRBD1 (5 bases). The sequencing used CD4+ or CD8+ T cells sorted from blood, collected in a trial of the OX40 agonist ivuxolimab. CDR3 region: CASSSGTGNEKLFF. Here the CDR3 DNA reads TGTGCCAGTAGTTCTGGGACGGGAAATGAAAAACTGTTTTTT.